This record looks at one T cell receptor beta chain sequence and its context. Its antigen is currently not known. No much larger clonotype is one base removed from it; base qualities were not supplied. V lost 4 bases and J lost 3 bases; the stretch between them is 14 bases long. Based on the germline V gene, the CDR1 and CDR2 sequences are MRHNA and SNTAGT. Taken from cysteine to phenylalanine, the CDR3 has 15 residues. The only DNA kept is the CDR3, 45 bases in frame from the first base. Library construction relied on the immunoSEQ multiplex PCR assay. The multiplex PCR relied on a mix of 60 forward primers for TCR Vbeta segments and 13 reverse primers for TCR Jbeta segments. The CDR3 region of rearranged TCR beta genes was amplified from genomic DNA by a multiplex PCR assay. The amplified TCR beta libraries were sequenced on the Illumina HiSeq System as 87-base-pair reads. As for how the authors treated the data: Across the 640 or so repertoires, a later analysis counted tens of millions of unique TCR beta chains, around 10 million of which were shared by at least two donors. A nearest-neighbor algorithm error-corrected the raw reads and collapsed the reads into unique sequences, merging closely related sequences to remove PCR and sequencing errors. Alignment of CDR3 sequences to IMGT reference sequences was used to assign V, D and J gene segments. For a sequence to be retained, a match of at least six nucleotides was required to both a V gene segment and a J gene segment. Rearrangements were classified as productive when the CDR3 lacked stop codons and remained in frame with V and J, and all other rearrangements were classified as non-productive. Following IMGT convention, CDR3 was defined as the stretch from the second conserved V-encoded cysteine up to the conserved J-encoded phenylalanine. The earlier analysis of about 610 of the donors excluded sequences that lacked an unambiguous match to a single V gene segment. In an earlier analysis of 587 of the donors, V segments were called functional above 56.7% productive rearrangements and were called segregating when the between-donor standard deviation exceeded 5%. A statistical classification framework was built for diagnosing cytomegalovirus status from the catalog of TCR beta chain sequences. In a later analysis, V and J genes were assigned by comparing TCR nucleotide sequences against IMGT/GENE-DB human TR gene sequences. Using the TCRdist pipeline, a later analysis assigned CDR3 sequences along with most-parsimonious VDJ recombination scenarios. A later analysis defined each TCR beta chain by its CDR3 amino acid sequence plus V-gene family, and excluded reads lacking a unique V-gene family. A later analysis removed 500 to 650 highly shared, low-generation-probability nucleotide sequences to deal with suspected cross-contamination and a sequencing artifact. For each public chain, a later analysis derived a clonal expansion index from normalized ranks of inferred template counts within each repertoire. In a later analysis, generation probabilities were computed using a VDJ recombination model fitted to out-of-frame rearrangements, and the results were checked against IGoR. A later analysis scored TCR-TCR, TCR-HLA and TCR-CMV co-occurrence with hypergeometric tests, applying a repertoire-size bias correction to TCR pairs. In a later analysis, false discovery rates were estimated by permuting HLA or CMV assignments 20 times. In a later analysis, co-occurring TCRs were grouped using DBSCAN, and TCRdist sequence similarity was added for clustering within HLA-allele-positive subsets. Repertoires with fewer than 30,000 or more than 120,000 public chains were left out of co-occurrence clustering, as were a handful of repertoires with anomalous nucleotide sharing. TCRdb stores this immuneACCESS table with in-frame sequences only. Part of the clones is absent; in the studies checked, under half of the shortfall reflects unresolved V genes, and no reason is known for the rest. D and trimming come from the DNA, and the V and J calls and clone size come from that table. For this sample the table gives some 150,000 clones, of which around 75% were detected only once. Jointly, the top ten make up almost 4.5% of the sample.

The sample is drawn from a study of cytomegalovirus exposure and HLA in healthy donors (dated by TCRdb to the late 2010s). About the investigation overall: In an earlier analysis of several hundred of the donors, 276 Gb of sequence data and about 110 million unique TCR beta sequences from about 179 million T cells were reported. The later analysis used no new phenotypic data to find candidate immune exposures, relying instead on TCR beta sequences and their occurrence across donors. Several DR-DQ haplotypes were handled as single units for association and clustering, since linkage in the cohort was strong. To decide whether each TCR beta V gene segment behaved as functional or pseudogenic, an earlier analysis of some 570 of the donors relied on high-throughput TCR beta sequencing. A later genetic analysis used genome-wide SNP genotypes for 398 of the 666 donors, treating that subset as a discovery cohort. All discovery cohort repertoires had been generated using a single sequencing platform. An early release covering roughly 580 HLA-typed donors comprised about 300 gigabases of sequencing data and tens of millions of unique TCR sequences. HLA typing included class I and class II loci at four-digit resolution. The study aimed to test whether cataloging public T cell receptors could reveal signatures of past pathogen exposure. In a later analysis, previously published TCR beta repertoires from 666 donors were re-analyzed and high-resolution HLA genotyping was added so that TCR occurrence patterns could be studied. The number of typed donors differed by locus: about 620-630 for A, B, C, DRB1 and DQB1; 500 to 550 for DQA1; roughly 600 for DPA1; and 400 to 480 for DPB1. High-throughput TCR immunosequencing, statistical association of individual TCRs with disease status, and machine learning were combined to predict cytomegalovirus infection status. Donor age, sex, ethnicity and CMV serostatus were collected together with the repertoire data. The T cell repertoires of 550 to 850 subjects were profiled by immunosequencing and related to cytomegalovirus serostatus. Of the roughly 400 genotyped donors, 65% to 90% fell in the genetic ancestry cluster associated with self-reported Caucasian donors. Among a few hundred genotyped donors of the cohort, an average of 235,054 unique TCR beta nucleotide sequences were sequenced per donor, 15% to 20% of them non-productive. Along with the approximately 700-subject first cohort, a separate validation cohort of about 110 different subjects was used.

What the work shows at the level of the full study, not this receptor alone: According to the authors, the approach could potentially be generalized to other disease states and immunological phenotypes. In a later analysis, TCR association rates were found to vary across HLA loci, with the most associated TCRs seen for DRB1 alleles and the fewest for HLA-C alleles. The cohort was sequenced for TCR beta chains only, and without alpha or paired-chain data the features that could be detected were limited. The presence/absence analyses assumed that sequencing depth was roughly uniform across donors, and that assumption may not be true. Broadly in line with IMGT annotations, most TCR beta V segments showed up in productive rearrangements about 90% or about 30% of the time in an earlier analysis of about 500 of the donors. A later analysis found that HLA-associated TCR beta chains were more clonally expanded and had lower generation probabilities than equally common non-associated chains. A later analysis associated 16,951 TCR beta sequences with specific HLA alleles at a false discovery rate of 0.05. Immune exposure information for the cohort was limited to CMV serostatus. A further reported finding was that TCR beta sequences accurately predicted the HLA-A and HLA-B alleles for most subjects in the first cohort. Most TCR sequences were observed very rarely across donors, whereas some public TCRs were present in many individuals. In a later analysis, most CMV-associated TCR beta chains were found to appear HLA-restricted, with HLA associations seemingly driven largely by CMV exposure. When HLA alleles, especially DR and DQ, strongly co-occurred, attributing TCR associations to individual alleles was difficult. The 87-base-pair reads could not distinguish some IMGT-functional V segments, including TRBV6-2 and TRBV6-3, so those segments were excluded. In a later genetic analysis, a missense DCLRE1C variant was associated with V-gene and J-gene trimming of TCR beta chains, and the association was replicated in an independent cohort. Because some donors lacked HLA typing at each locus, the association tests relied only on the typed subset. Because counts were too low, around 17 rarely observed V segments, including chromosome 9 orphons, were left out of the earlier analysis of about 620 of the donors. Correlated functional status among segregating V segments might reflect linkage disequilibrium, but an unknown experimental factor could not be ruled out. Several of the top co-occurrence clusters appeared to be linked to parvovirus B19, influenza, CMV and Epstein-Barr virus, according to a later analysis. The study listed 164 TCR beta chains as associated with cytomegalovirus. In both the original and validation cohorts, the classifier was reported to diagnose cytomegalovirus status with high specificity and sensitivity. A cluster of highly shared sequence variants was judged likely to represent a technical artifact of the sequencing pipeline. A few of the identified cytomegalovirus-associated TCR beta chains were confirmed in vitro to be specific for cytomegalovirus antigens. In a later genetic analysis, fewer N-insertions in productive TCRs were reported among donors in an Asian-associated ancestry cluster than the roughly 700-donor mean.

The cohort consisted of fewer than 700 healthy bone marrow donors. All cohort members were sampled while nominally healthy, although unrecorded immune exposures were likely present. The donor tested CMV seronegative, placing the donor among the roughly 350 seronegative members of the cohort. Every donor gave a peripheral blood sample, and the peripheral blood mononuclear cells from that sample were used for TCR beta sequencing. Genomic DNA was extracted from the blood cell samples with the Qiagen DNeasy Blood Extraction Kit. Sequenced sample: PBMCs. The TCR was taken from a man in his sixties in good health and CMV-seronegative. The chain is assembled from TRBV6-4 and TRBJ2-3, and possibly TRBD2, on 6 matching bases. The CDR3 region: CASSGDAGRTDTQYF. The DNA reads as follows: TGTGCCAGCAGTGGGGATGCGGGAAGGACAGATACGCAGTATTTT.